Below are 14 T cell receptor beta chains sequenced from a single sample in a study of response to subunit inactivated influenza vaccine (dated by TCRdb to about 2018). Library preparation used RT-PCR. This sample was sequenced with an Illumina HiSeq 2500. TCRdb cleaned the public reads at Q25 with fastp, built clones with MiXCR and kept in-frame beta chains. Rows merge per CDR3 protein into single entries with the most common DNA and genes. This sample gives 500,000 or so distinct CDR3 sequences in total; about 15% of them show up just once. Roughly 3.1% of the sample goes to the ten largest clones. The sample was CD4+ T cells sorted from PBMCs, taken roughly 24 months after vaccination. The receptors stem from a man aged 50 to 75 who received an inactivated influenza vaccine. Donor details come from another sample of the same person, matched by shared clones.

This clonotype has only a few counts. The V call is TRBV25-1, the J call TRBJ2-3, with a possible D match to TRBD1 (5 bases). This CDR3 spans 13 amino acids. Trimming pared 7 bases from V and 6 bases from J, leaving 14 bases between. Per germline, CDR1 MGHDK and CDR2 SYGVNS. The CDR3 nucleotides are TGTGCCAGCAAGCAGGGAATGACGGATACGCAGTATTTT. The encoded protein is CASKQGMTDTQYF. The entire variable domain, with the rest obtained from reference TRBV25-1 and TRBJ2-3, is as follows: EADIYQTPRYLVIGTGKKITLECSQTMGHDKMYWYQQDPGMELHLIHYSYGVNSTEKGDLSSESTVSRIRTEHFPLTLESARPSHTSQYLCASKQGMTDTQYFGPGTRLTVL.

This clonotype came up many times. The chain carries TRBV7-2 and TRBJ2-5; the match to TRBD1 covers 7 bases. The CDR3 spans 14 residues. Unmatched junction bases numbered 3, after V lost 1 base and J lost 4 bases. Germline CDR1 reads SGHTA; CDR2 reads FQGNSA. As DNA, the CDR3 is TGTGCCAGCAGCTTAGGAGGGGGCCGAGAGACCCAGTACTTC. Translation gives CASSLGGGRETQYF.

The chain uses TRBV15 and TRBJ2-3; D might be TRBD2 (7 bases). With 5 bases removed from V and 0 bases from J, the gap between germline ends came to 15 bases. CDR3 length: 16 residues. Germline V gene data show CDR1 as LNHNV and CDR2 as YYDKDF (reference sequence). CDR3 loop: CATSEGGLLSTDTQYF. CDR3 nucleotides: TGTGCCACCAGCGAGGGGGGGCTACTTAGCACAGATACGCAGTATTTT.

This clonotype was detected ten times or more. V gene TRBV12-3 or TRBV12-4 combines with J gene TRBJ2-2; no firm D call. The CDR3 runs 12 residues. The V end was cut by 6 bases, the J end by 5 bases, with 7 bases between. The CDR3 coding sequence is TGTGCCAGCAGCCTGTGGACCGGGGAGCTGTTTTTT. Protein sequence: CASSLWTGELFF.

CDR3 sequence reads: CASSEGRVGDYEQYF. The CDR3 DNA is TGCGCCAGCAGTGAGGGACGTGTAGGGGACTACGAGCAGTACTTC. The rearrangement links TRBV10-2 to TRBJ2-7; perhaps TRBD1 as D (5 bases). Germline V CDR1 and CDR2: WSHSY, SAAADI. The ends were cut back, 2 bases at V and 3 bases at J, with 14 bases in the middle. The CDR3 runs to 15 residues.

This clonotype was detected only a few times. This chain links TRBV12-3 or TRBV12-4 with TRBJ2-4, with D unclear. V shed 6 bases and J shed 5 bases, with 5 bases lying between them. The CDR3 spans 11 residues. The DNA for the CDR3 is TGTGCCAGCAGATCAGAAAACATTCAGTACTTC. Protein product: CASRSENIQYF.

The chain links TRBV20-1 to TRBJ1-1; D unresolved. The germline V and J ends were trimmed by 0 bases and 1 base, with 3 bases remaining between them. Germline V gives CDR1 DFQATT, CDR2 SNEGSKA (reference sequence). This CDR3 spans 12 amino acids. CDR3 loop: CSARDRNTEAFF. CDR3 DNA: TGCAGTGCTAGAGACCGGAACACTGAAGCTTTCTTT.

The V and J genes are TRBV20-1 and TRBJ1-4; D might be TRBD1 (6 bases). The CDR3 contains 17 residues. Germline V gene lookup returns CDR1 DFQATT and CDR2 SNEGSKA (reference sequence). Trimming cost V 3 bases and J 3 bases, with 20 bases left between them. As DNA, the CDR3 is TGCAGTGCTAGCAACAGGGCCGAGGGGTGGGCTAATGAAAAACTGTTTTTT. The encoded protein is CSASNRAEGWANEKLFF.

The chain uses TRBV12-3 or TRBV12-4 and TRBJ1-1; 7 bases map to TRBD1. V gave up 6 bases and J gave up 1 base; unmatched junction bases: 11. This CDR3 region has 16 residues. CDR3 DNA: TGTGCCAGCAGGCCCCAAGGGACAGTGAGGAACACTGAAGCTTTCTTT. The encoded protein is CASRPQGTVRNTEAFF.

This clonotype was counted between two and nine times. The chain uses TRBV7-8 and TRBJ2-2, with D unclear. The CDR3 loop spans 12 amino acids. V was pared by 3 bases and J by 5 bases, with 4 bases between. Germline-derived CDR1 and CDR2 are SGHVS and FQNEAQ. The CDR3 DNA sequence: TGTGCCAGCAGCTTCGTAACCGGGGAGCTGTTTTTT. Translation: CASSFVTGELFF.

The gene calls are TRBV6-5 and TRBJ2-3, with no clear D. Germline values: CDR1 MNHEY, CDR2 SVGAGI. The CDR3 contains 14 residues. Trimming took 0 bases from V and 4 from J, leaving 8 bases between them. The CDR3 region has the DNA TGTGCCAGCAGTTACTCGTCACCGGCAGATACGCAGTATTTT. Translation gives CASSYSSPADTQYF.

This clonotype was seen only a few times. The chain recombines TRBV5-1 with TRBJ2-5, with 9 bases aligning to TRBD2. J was trimmed by 5 bases and V by 1 base; bases with no gene match: 6. The CDR3 covers 15 residues. Germline CDR1 and CDR2: SGHRS and YFSETQ. The CDR3 region has the DNA TGCGCCAGCAGCTTGAGCGGGGGGCCCACGGAGACCCAGTACTTC. Amino acids: CASSLSGGPTETQYF.

This clonotype has at least ten counts. V is TRBV10-3 and J is TRBJ2-1; 8 bases align to TRBD1. CDR1 and CDR2 (germline): ENHRY, SYGVKD. The V and J ends lost 2 bases and 4 bases, in that order; junction bases with no gene match: 7. The CDR3 has 16 amino acids. CDR3 amino acids: CAISEGTGVSYNEQFF. The CDR3 nucleotides are TGTGCCATCAGTGAGGGGACAGGCGTTTCATACAATGAGCAGTTCTTC.

In the case of this clonotype: The junction departs from germline at one end; a sequencing error may be responsible. The chain has TRBV5-6 and TRBJ2-7; D tentatively fits TRBD1 or TRBD2 (5 bases each). Germline V CDR1 and CDR2: SGHDT, YYEEEE. The CDR3 runs to 14 residues. CDR3 nucleotide sequence: TGTGCCGGCAGCCGGGACGGTTTATCCTACGAGCAGTACTTC. This gives the protein CAGSRDGLSYEQYF.